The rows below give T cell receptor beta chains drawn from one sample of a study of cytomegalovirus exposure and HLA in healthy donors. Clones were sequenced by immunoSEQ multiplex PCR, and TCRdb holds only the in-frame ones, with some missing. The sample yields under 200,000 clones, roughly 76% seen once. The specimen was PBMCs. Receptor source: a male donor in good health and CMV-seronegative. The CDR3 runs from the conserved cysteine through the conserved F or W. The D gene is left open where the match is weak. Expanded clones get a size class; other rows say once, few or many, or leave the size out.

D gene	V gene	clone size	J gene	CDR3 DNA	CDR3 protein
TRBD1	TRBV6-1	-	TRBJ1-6	TGTGCCAGCAGTGAACGGGACAGTGATTCACCCCTCCACTTT	CASSERDSDSPLHF
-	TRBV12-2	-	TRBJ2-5	TGTGCAAGTCGCTACCTAGGGGCGGCAGAGACCCAGTACTTC	CASRYLGAAETQYF
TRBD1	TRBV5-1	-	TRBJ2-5	TGCGCCAGCAGCCCATGGACAGGGACCCAAGAGACCCAGTACTTC	CASSPWTGTQETQYF
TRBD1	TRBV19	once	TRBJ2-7	TGTGCCAGTAGAAAGGGACAGGGAGGCGAGCAGTACTTC	CASRKGQGGEQYF
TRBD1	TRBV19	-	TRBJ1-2	TGTGCCAGTACCCCGAACAGGGGTAATGGCTACACCTTC	CASTPNRGNGYTF
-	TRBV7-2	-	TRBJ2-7	TGTGCCAGCAGCTTATACCCACAGGGCCCCTACGAGCAGTACTTC	CASSLYPQGPYEQYF
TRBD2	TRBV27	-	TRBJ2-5	TGTGCCAGCAGTCCAGATCGGGGGACTAGAGGAGAGACCCAGTACTTC	CASSPDRGTRGETQYF
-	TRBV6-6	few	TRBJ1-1	TGTGCCAGCAGTTACCCTAGAGAGGGTACGACTGAAGCTTTCTTT	CASSYPREGTTEAFF
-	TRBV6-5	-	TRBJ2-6	TGTGCCAGCAGTTACGGGGGGTCTGGGGCCAACGTCCTGACTTTC	CASSYGGSGANVLTF
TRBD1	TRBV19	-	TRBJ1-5	TGTGCCAGTAGTATGACAGGGGGCGGGCAGCCCCAGCATTTT	CASSMTGGGQPQHF
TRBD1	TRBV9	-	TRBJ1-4	TGTGCCAGCAGCGCCGGGACAGTTAATGAAAAACTGTTTTTT	CASSAGTVNEKLFF
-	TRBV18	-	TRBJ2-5	TGTGCCAGCTCACCACTTATCACAGGAGCCCAAGAGACCCAGTACTTC	CASSPLITGAQETQYF
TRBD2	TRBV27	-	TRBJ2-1	TGTGCCAGCAGTTTATCGGTCGGGGGGAACAATGAGCAGTTCTTC	CASSLSVGGNNEQFF
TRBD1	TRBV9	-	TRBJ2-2	TGTGCCAGCAGCGCCAAGACAGGGGGCCGGTATTTTGGGTCCGGGGAGCTGTTTTTT	CASSAKTGGRYFGSGELFF
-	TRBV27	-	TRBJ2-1	TGTGCCAGCGCCCCGGCCCGGGCAGGGGCGGAGAATGAGCAGTTCTTC	CASAPARAGAENEQFF
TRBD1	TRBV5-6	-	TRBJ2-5	TGTGCCAGCAGCTGGCAGGGGGCGATTTGGGAACCCAAAGAGACCCAGTACTTC	CASSWQGAIWEPKETQYF
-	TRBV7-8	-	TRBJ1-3	TGTGCCAGCAGCTTGCAGGGGCTGTCTGGAAACACCATATATTTT	CASSLQGLSGNTIYF
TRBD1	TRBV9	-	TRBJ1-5	TGTGCCAGCAGCTTATCCGGGACAGGGGACCAGCCCCAGCATTTT	CASSLSGTGDQPQHF
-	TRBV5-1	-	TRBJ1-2	TGCGCCAGCAGCCTAAGGACAGCCCCCCTCTATGGCTACACCTTC	CASSLRTAPLYGYTF
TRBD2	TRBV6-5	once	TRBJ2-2	TGTGCCAGCACCCGACTAGCAGTTAACACCGGGGAGCTGTTTTTT	CASTRLAVNTGELFF
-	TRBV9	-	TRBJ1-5	TGTGCCAGCAGCGGAGATAATAGCAATCAGCCCCAGCATTTT	CASSGDNSNQPQHF
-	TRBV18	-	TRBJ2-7	TGTGCCAGCTCACTAGACAGTGTACGAGGGCAGTACTTC	CASSLDSVRGQYF
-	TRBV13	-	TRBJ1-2	TGTGCCAGCAGCTTGGAGGGGGGGGGTGTGGATGGCTACACCTTC	CASSLEGGGVDGYTF
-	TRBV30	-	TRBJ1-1	TGTGCCTGGAGTAAAGGGGCTGAAGCTTTCTTT	CAWSKGAEAFF
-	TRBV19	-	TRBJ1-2	TGTGCCAGTACCCCGATGGGAGTGGATTATGGCTACACCTTC	CASTPMGVDYGYTF
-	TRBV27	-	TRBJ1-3	TGTGCCAGCAGTCCGAGGATGGGAGACACCATATATTTT	CASSPRMGDTIYF
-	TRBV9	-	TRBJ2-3	TGTGCCAGCAGCCCCCACCGGGTTAGCACAGATACGCAGTATTTT	CASSPHRVSTDTQYF
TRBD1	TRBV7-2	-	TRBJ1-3	TGTGCCAGCAGCTCCGGACAGGGGATTGGAAACACCATATATTTT	CASSSGQGIGNTIYF
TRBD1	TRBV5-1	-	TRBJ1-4	TGCGCCAGCAGCTTGGTCGGGACAGGGGTGATTGAAAAACTGTTTTTT	CASSLVGTGVIEKLFF
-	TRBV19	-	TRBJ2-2	TGTGCCAGTAGTATTCGGAAGGCCAGGCCTATGGCCGGGGAGCTGTTTTTT	CASSIRKARPMAGELFF
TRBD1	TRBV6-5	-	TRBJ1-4	TGTGCCAGCAGTTTCACCGGGACAGGACTTGAAAAACTGTTTTTT	CASSFTGTGLEKLFF
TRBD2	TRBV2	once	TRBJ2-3	TGTGCCAGCAGGGTACTGGGACTAGCGGCAGATACGCAGTATTTT	CASRVLGLAADTQYF
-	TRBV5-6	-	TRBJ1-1	TGTGCCAGCAGCTTGGGAGGACAGTTTTACACTGAAGCTTTCTTT	CASSLGGQFYTEAFF
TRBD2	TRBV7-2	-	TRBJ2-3	TGTGCCAGCAGCGATCAGCGGGGGGCCCCAGACCCGCAGTATTTT	CASSDQRGAPDPQYF
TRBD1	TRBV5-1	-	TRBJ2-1	TGCGCCAGCAGCTTGGGGGGACAGGGCGTATACAATGAGCAGTTCTTC	CASSLGGQGVYNEQFF
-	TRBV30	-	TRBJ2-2	TGTGCCTGGAGTGTTCCAGGGCGCACCGGGGAGCTGTTTTTT	CAWSVPGRTGELFF
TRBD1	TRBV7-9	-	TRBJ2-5	TGTGCCAGCAGCCGGCACAGGGGAGTAGAGGAGACCCAGTACTTC	CASSRHRGVEETQYF
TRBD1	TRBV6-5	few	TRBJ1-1	TGTGCCAGCAGTTCCCCCGGACAGGGCGGTTGGACTGAAGCTTTCTTT	CASSSPGQGGWTEAFF
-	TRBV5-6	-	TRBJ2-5	TGTGCCAGCAGCCAAGAGGGCCCGGAGACCCAGTACTTC	CASSQEGPETQYF
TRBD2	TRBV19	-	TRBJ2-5	TGTGCCAGTAGTGTGACTAGCGGGGTTGAGACCCAGTACTTC	CASSVTSGVETQYF
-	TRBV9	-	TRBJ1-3	TGTGCCAGCAGCGTAGAGAGCTCTGGAAACACCATATATTTT	CASSVESSGNTIYF
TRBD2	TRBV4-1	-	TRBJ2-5	TGCGCCAGCAGCCAAGATCTCCTAGCGGGGGGGCTTGGAGAGACCCAGTACTTC	CASSQDLLAGGLGETQYF
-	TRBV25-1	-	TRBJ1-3	TGTGCCAGCAGTGAATACGGGGTTGGAAACACCATATATTTT	CASSEYGVGNTIYF
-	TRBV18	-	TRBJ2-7	TGTGCCAGCTCACCACGGCGGAGGAGCTCCTACGAGCAGTACTTC	CASSPRRRSSYEQYF
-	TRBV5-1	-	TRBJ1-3	TGCGCCAGCAGCTTCGATCCAGGGCGTGGAAACACCATATATTTT	CASSFDPGRGNTIYF
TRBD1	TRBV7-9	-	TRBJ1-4	TGTGCCAGCAGCTTACCAGGGGGCGGTGAAAAACTGTTTTTT	CASSLPGGGEKLFF
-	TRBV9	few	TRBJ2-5	TGTGCCAGCAGCGTAGGTATCCTAGAGACCCAGTACTTC	CASSVGILETQYF
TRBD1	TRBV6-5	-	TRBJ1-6	TGTGCCAGCAGTATTCAGGGGGTAGGATCACCCCTCCACTTT	CASSIQGVGSPLHF
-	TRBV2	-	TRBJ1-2	TGTGCCAGCAGTGAGACCGGGAACCACTATGGCTACACCTTC	CASSETGNHYGYTF